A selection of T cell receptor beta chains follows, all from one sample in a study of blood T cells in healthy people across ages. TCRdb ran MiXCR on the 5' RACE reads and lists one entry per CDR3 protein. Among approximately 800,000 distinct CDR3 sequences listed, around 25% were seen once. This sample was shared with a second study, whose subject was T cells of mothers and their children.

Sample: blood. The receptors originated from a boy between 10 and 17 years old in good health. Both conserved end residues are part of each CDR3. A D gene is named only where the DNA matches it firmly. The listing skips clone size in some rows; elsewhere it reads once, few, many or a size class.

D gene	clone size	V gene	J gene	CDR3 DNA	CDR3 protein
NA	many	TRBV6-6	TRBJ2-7	TGTGCCAGCTCTGCTAGTTCATACGAGCAGTACTTC	CASSASSYEQYF
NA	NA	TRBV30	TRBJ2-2	TGTGCCTGGAGGGGGACCGGGGAGCTGTTTTTT	CAWRGTGELFF
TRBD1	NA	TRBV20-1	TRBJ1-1	TGCAGTGCTAGAGTGGTTCCAGGGGGCCCCACTGAAGCTTTCTTT	CSARVVPGGPTEAFF
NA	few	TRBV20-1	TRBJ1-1	TGCAGTGCTAGAGCAGGTGGGGACACTGAAGCTTTCTTT	CSARAGGDTEAFF
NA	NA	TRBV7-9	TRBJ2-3	TGTGCCAGCAGCTTAGTACTATCGAACACAGATACGCAGTATTTT	CASSLVLSNTDTQYF
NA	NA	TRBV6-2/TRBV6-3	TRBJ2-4	TGTGCCAGCAGTTACTACCACCAGGGTTGGGACATTCAGTACTTC	CASSYYHQGWDIQYF
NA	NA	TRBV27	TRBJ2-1	TGTGCCAGCAGTTTTATCTCATCCTACAATGAGCAGTTCTTC	CASSFISSYNEQFF
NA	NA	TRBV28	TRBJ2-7	TGTGCCAGCAGTTTGCAGTCTGGCAGGGGGACTGTCATCCGTAATGGCGAGCAGTACTTC	CASSLQSGRGTVIRNGEQYF
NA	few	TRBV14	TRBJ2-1	TGTGCCAGCAGCCAAGGGGACCCAACCCTCTTCTCCTACAATGAGCAGTTCTTC	CASSQGDPTLFSYNEQFF
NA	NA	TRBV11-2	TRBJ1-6	TGTGCCGGCAGCTCCCAAACCGGGCCGTATTCACCCCTCCACTTT	CAGSSQTGPYSPLHF
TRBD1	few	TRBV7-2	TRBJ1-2	TGTGCCAGCAGCTTTGGACAGGGCGGACCCTCGGCCTATGGCTACACCTTC	CASSFGQGGPSAYGYTF
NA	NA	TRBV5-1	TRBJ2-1	TGCGCCAGCAGCTTGATGGGCGGGAATTCCTACAATGAGCAGTTCTTC	CASSLMGGNSYNEQFF
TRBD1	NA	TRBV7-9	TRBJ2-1	TGTGCCAGCGGCCCCCTGGGGGGACAGGGTTACAATGAGCAGTTCTTC	CASGPLGGQGYNEQFF
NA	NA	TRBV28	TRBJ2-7	TGTGCCAGCAGTTTGAACTCTTACTACGAGCAGTACTTC	CASSLNSYYEQYF
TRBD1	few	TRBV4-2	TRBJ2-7	TGTGCCAGCAGCCAAGTACAGGGGCCCTACATCGAAGTAAGCTACGAGCAGTACTTC	CASSQVQGPYIEVSYEQYF
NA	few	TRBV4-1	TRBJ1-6	TGCGCCAGCAGCCAAGGGTCTACGGGAGGTAGGAATTCACCCCTCCACTTT	CASSQGSTGGRNSPLHF
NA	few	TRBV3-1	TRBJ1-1	TGTGCCAGCAGCCAATCCCTCGGACAGTTCGGATCGAATACTGAAGCTTTCTTT	CASSQSLGQFGSNTEAFF